This is a list of T cell receptor beta chains from one sample in a study of T cells in Graves' hyperthyroidism and ophthalmopathy. TCRdb itself ran the multiplex PCR reads through MiXCR, one entry per CDR3 protein. The table records 250,000 to 400,000 distinct CDR3 sequences, approximately 15% of them present only once. The sequencing sample was made of blood. Source of these receptors: a middle-aged woman with Graves' ophthalmopathy. Both conserved end residues are part of each CDR3. A D gene is named only where the DNA matches it firmly. The listing skips clone size in some rows; elsewhere it reads once, few, many or a size class.

J gene: TRBJ2-6
V gene: TRBV19
clone size: few
D gene: -
CDR3 protein: CASSSWEAGGANVLTF
CDR3 DNA: TGTGCCAGTAGTAGCTGGGAGGCGGGTGGGGCCAACGTCCTGACTTTC

J gene: TRBJ2-7
V gene: TRBV2
clone size: many
D gene: -
CDR3 protein: CASTIGTSYEQYF
CDR3 DNA: TGTGCCAGCACGATAGGAACATCCTACGAGCAGTACTTC

J gene: TRBJ1-5
V gene: TRBV19
clone size: many
D gene: -
CDR3 protein: CASSTASNQPQHF
CDR3 DNA: TGTGCCAGTAGTACAGCTAGCAATCAGCCCCAGCATTTT

J gene: TRBJ1-2
V gene: TRBV20-1
clone size: -
D gene: -
CDR3 protein: CSAREAGRLYYGYTF
CDR3 DNA: TGCAGTGCTAGAGAAGCAGGGCGCCTCTACTATGGCTACACCTTC

J gene: TRBJ2-2
V gene: TRBV12-3/TRBV12-4
clone size: few
D gene: -
CDR3 protein: CASSLLDGGGDGELFF
CDR3 DNA: TGTGCCAGCAGTTTATTAGATGGAGGGGGGGACGGGGAGCTGTTTTTT

J gene: TRBJ2-2
V gene: TRBV20-1
clone size: few
D gene: -
CDR3 protein: CSAPRTYPNTGELFF
CDR3 DNA: TGCAGTGCCCCAAGGACATACCCGAACACCGGGGAGCTGTTTTTT

J gene: TRBJ2-3
V gene: TRBV4-1
clone size: -
D gene: -
CDR3 protein: CASSQVSGRGTQYF
CDR3 DNA: TGCGCCAGCAGCCAAGTTTCAGGCCGCGGTACGCAGTATTTT

J gene: TRBJ1-6
V gene: TRBV7-9
clone size: few
D gene: -
CDR3 protein: CASSLGGPDSPLHF
CDR3 DNA: TGTGCCAGCAGCTTAGGGGGGCCAGATTCACCCCTCCACTTT

J gene: TRBJ1-1
V gene: TRBV6-1
clone size: many
D gene: -
CDR3 protein: CASSDEASNTEAFF
CDR3 DNA: TGTGCCAGCAGTGACGAAGCATCGAACACTGAAGCTTTCTTT

J gene: TRBJ2-5
V gene: TRBV5-1
clone size: -
D gene: -
CDR3 protein: CASSLVLDSKTQYF
CDR3 DNA: TGCGCCAGCAGCTTGGTTCTAGATTCGAAGACCCAGTACTTC

J gene: TRBJ2-1
V gene: TRBV5-6
clone size: -
D gene: -
CDR3 protein: CASSLVGTQGFEQFF
CDR3 DNA: TGTGCCAGCAGCTTGGTCGGGACCCAAGGGTTTGAGCAGTTCTTC

J gene: TRBJ2-3
V gene: TRBV7-9
clone size: many
D gene: -
CDR3 protein: CASSADLTRGDTQYF
CDR3 DNA: TGTGCCAGCAGCGCCGACTTAACCAGGGGAGATACGCAGTATTTT

J gene: TRBJ2-2
V gene: TRBV28
clone size: few
D gene: -
CDR3 protein: CASSLKINTGELFF
CDR3 DNA: TGTGCCAGCAGTCTAAAAATTAACACCGGGGAGCTGTTTTTT

J gene: TRBJ2-5
V gene: TRBV20-1
clone size: -
D gene: -
CDR3 protein: CSAQGLLLQGQETQYF
CDR3 DNA: TGCAGTGCCCAGGGACTTCTTCTCCAGGGCCAAGAGACCCAGTACTTC

J gene: TRBJ2-1
V gene: TRBV28
clone size: many
D gene: -
CDR3 protein: CALRGYPRGEQFF
CDR3 DNA: TGTGCCCTACGGGGCTACCCGCGGGGTGAGCAGTTCTTC

J gene: TRBJ2-7
V gene: TRBV9
clone size: many
D gene: TRBD1
CDR3 protein: CASSATGTGYEQYF
CDR3 DNA: TGTGCCAGCAGCGCTACCGGGACAGGCTACGAGCAGTACTTC

J gene: TRBJ1-1
V gene: TRBV29-1
clone size: many
D gene: -
CDR3 protein: CSVEGLSAEAFF
CDR3 DNA: TGCAGCGTTGAAGGACTATCGGCTGAAGCTTTCTTT

J gene: TRBJ2-1
V gene: TRBV6-4
clone size: many
D gene: -
CDR3 protein: CASSDQFIRSYNEQFF
CDR3 DNA: TGTGCCAGCAGTGATCAGTTTATCCGATCCTACAATGAGCAGTTCTTC

J gene: TRBJ2-6
V gene: TRBV20-1
clone size: -
D gene: -
CDR3 protein: CSARDFFSVSGANVLTF
CDR3 DNA: TGCAGTGCTAGAGATTTCTTTAGTGTCTCTGGGGCCAACGTCCTGACTTTC

J gene: TRBJ2-7
V gene: TRBV3-1
clone size: few
D gene: TRBD2
CDR3 protein: CASSQDSSGVYEQYF
CDR3 DNA: TGTGCCAGCAGCCAAGATTCTAGCGGGGTTTACGAGCAGTACTTC

J gene: TRBJ2-5
V gene: TRBV20-1
clone size: -
D gene: -
CDR3 protein: CSAPLARSLVGETQYF
CDR3 DNA: TGCAGTGCTCCCTTGGCCCGGTCACTAGTGGGAGAGACCCAGTACTTC

J gene: TRBJ1-2
V gene: TRBV12-3/TRBV12-4
clone size: many
D gene: -
CDR3 protein: CASSMGHFGYTF
CDR3 DNA: TGTGCCAGCAGTATGGGACACTTTGGCTACACCTTC

J gene: TRBJ2-1
V gene: TRBV5-1
clone size: many
D gene: -
CDR3 protein: CASSLGRTEQFF
CDR3 DNA: TGCGCCAGCAGCTTGGGCCGGACGGAGCAGTTCTTC